This TCR beta chain emerged from a study of OX40 agonist ivuxolimab in advanced cancers. Study-level background: The costimulatory receptor OX40 (CD134) was targeted by ivuxolimab, a fully human IgG2 agonistic monoclonal antibody. Three dose-escalation patients achieved partial responses, one with hepatocellular carcinoma and two with cutaneous melanoma. Prior anti-PD-1, anti-PD-L1 or anti-CTLA-4 therapy was permitted, and checkpoint inhibitors had been received by about 37% of dose-escalation patients. A male proportion of under 85% and a mean age of around 60 years, ranging from roughly 23 to 79, were recorded for the dose-escalation cohort. The paper reports the monotherapy dose-escalation portion (N = 52 patients) of the phase I ivuxolimab trial. Peripheral TCRbeta sequencing was intended to test whether TCR sequence diversity was altered and clonal T-cell expansion was caused by ivuxolimab. Intravenous ivuxolimab was administered to patients every 2 weeks at six dose levels: 0.01, 0.1, 0.3, 1.5, 3 and 10 mg/kg. Of the roughly 50 dose-escalation patients, hepatocellular carcinoma was present in approximately 20, melanoma in some 15, renal cell carcinoma in 9 and head and neck cancer in 9. Study-wide conclusions, independent of this receptor: At doses of 0.1 to 3.0 mg/kg, clonal expansion of both CD4+ and CD8+ blood T cells was observed from baseline to week 6. The antigen specificity of the peripheral T cells that underwent clonal expansion was not determined. Low levels of normalized T-cell clonal expansion were also shown by some nonresponding patients. On average, CD8+ T cells showed more expanded clones than CD4+ T cells after ivuxolimab. Partial responders in the 0.1-3.0 mg/kg groups had among the lowest normalized peripheral clonal expansion, especially among CD8+ T cells.

For this clone: The antigen it recognizes is unknown. The input lacks base qualities; no much larger clone sits a single base away.

To sequence the TCRbeta CDR3 region, genomic DNA was isolated from the sorted cells. The immunoSEQ Assay was used for sequencing of TCRbeta CDR3 regions. Sourced from immuneACCESS, this table was stored by TCRdb with only in-frame sequences that have V and J called. A share of the clones is absent; for the studies checked, an unresolved V gene accounts for under half, and the remainder has no known explanation. In this sample the table shows under 100,000 clones, about 85% of which occur a single time. The ten largest clones take up approximately 2.3% of the sample. CDR1 and CDR2 are read off the germline V gene as SGHTA and FQGNSA. From its cysteine to its phenylalanine, the CDR3 spans 14 amino acids. The retained sequence is limited to the CDR3, 42 bases, with the frame set at the first base. The trial excluded patients who had a history of autoimmune disease or who were on systemic immunosuppression. Peripheral blood for TCR sequencing was collected from all dose cohorts at baseline, on cycle 4 day 1, and on cycle 7 day 1. The samples were taken from a phase I, first-in-human, multicenter, open-label dose-escalation trial of ivuxolimab. Adults with locally advanced or metastatic head and neck squamous cell, hepatocellular, melanoma or renal cell carcinoma were enrolled in the trial. Before TCR sequencing, CD4+ and CD8+ T cells were separately sorted from peripheral blood.

The source of this sequence is an adult with an advanced solid tumor such as melanoma, head and neck, liver or kidney cancer. The chain joins TRBV7-2 to TRBJ2-5; 8 bases in the middle match TRBD1. Near its end, the DNA agrees better with TRBJ2-7, so the J call may be wrong. The material was CD4+ or CD8+ T cells sorted from blood, obtained in a trial of the OX40 agonist ivuxolimab. The DNA sequence is TGTGCCAGCAGCTCACGACAGGGGCCCTACGAGCAGTACTTC. Its amino acids are CASSSRQGPYEQYF.